These 4 T cell receptor beta chains were sequenced from one sample in a study of blood T cell repertoires in COVID-19. Clones were sequenced by immunoSEQ multiplex PCR, and TCRdb holds only the in-frame ones, with some missing. The sample yields a few hundred thousand clones, about 86% seen once. Sequencing was carried out using PBMCs or T cells enriched from blood (not recorded which). These receptors were obtained from a woman between 35 and 50 years old with acute COVID-19.

The rearrangement joins TRBV2 to TRBJ1-5; D is perhaps TRBD1 (5 bases). CDR1 SNHLY and CDR2 FYNNEI come from the germline V gene. The CDR3 has 15 residues. V gave up 4 bases and J gave up 1 base, with 11 bases separating them. As DNA, the CDR3 is TGTGCCAGCAGTGCGGGCAGGGTGAGCAATCAGCCCCAGCATTTT. It codes for CASSAGRVSNQPQHF.

The chain recombines TRBV25-1 with TRBJ1-1, with D possibly matching TRBD1 (6 bases). The germline CDR1 and CDR2 sequences are MGHDK and SYGVNS. This CDR3 has 12 residues. Trimming removed 5 bases at V and 6 bases at J, with 10 bases between. The CDR3 nucleotides are TGTGCCAGCAGTTCGGGGGGCTCTGAAGCTTTCTTT. Protein product: CASSSGGSEAFF. Looking up the rest from reference TRBV25-1 and TRBJ1-1 gives the full variable domain: EADIYQTPRYLVIGTGKKITLECSQTMGHDKMYWYQQDPGMELHLIHYSYGVNSTEKGDLSSESTVSRIRTEHFPLTLESARPSHTSQYLCASSSGGSEAFFGQGTRLTVV.

The chain recombines TRBV7-3 with TRBJ2-1; TRBD2 aligns across 15 bases. Trimming cost V 5 bases and J 9 bases; bases outside gene matches: 5. CDR1 and CDR2 (germline): SGHTA, FQGTGA. This CDR3 contains 15 residues. The DNA of the CDR3 is TGTGCCAGCAGCCCCACGGGACTAGCGGGAGGTGAGCAGTTCTTC. Its translation is CASSPTGLAGGEQFF. Variable domain in full (rest from reference TRBV7-3 and TRBJ2-1): GAGVSQTPSNKVTEKGKYVELRCDPISGHTALYWYRQSLGQGPEFLIYFQGTGAADDSGLPNDRFFAVRPEGSVSTLKIQRTERGDSAVYLCASSPTGLAGGEQFFGPGTRLTVL.

The chain links TRBV4-1 to TRBJ2-3; the match to TRBD2 covers 8 bases. CDR1 and CDR2 (germline): MGHRA, YSYEKL. V trimming: 1 base; J trimming: 3 bases; junction bases outside the gene matches: 6. CDR3 length: 16 residues. CDR3 sequence: CASSQAWLAGTDTQYF. CDR3 bases: TGCGCCAGCAGCCAAGCATGGCTAGCGGGTACAGATACGCAGTATTTT.